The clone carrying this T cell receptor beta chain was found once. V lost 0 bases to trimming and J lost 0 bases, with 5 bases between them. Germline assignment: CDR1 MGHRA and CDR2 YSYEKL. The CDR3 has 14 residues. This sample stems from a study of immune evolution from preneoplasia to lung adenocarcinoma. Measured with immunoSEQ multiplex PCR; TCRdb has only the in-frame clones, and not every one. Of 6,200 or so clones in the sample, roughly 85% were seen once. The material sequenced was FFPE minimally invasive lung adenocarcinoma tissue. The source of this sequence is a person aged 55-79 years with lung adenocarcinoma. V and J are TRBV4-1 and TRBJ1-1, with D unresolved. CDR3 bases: TGCGCCAGCAGCCAAGATCTTATGAACACTGAAGCTTTCTTT. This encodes CASSQDLMNTEAFF.